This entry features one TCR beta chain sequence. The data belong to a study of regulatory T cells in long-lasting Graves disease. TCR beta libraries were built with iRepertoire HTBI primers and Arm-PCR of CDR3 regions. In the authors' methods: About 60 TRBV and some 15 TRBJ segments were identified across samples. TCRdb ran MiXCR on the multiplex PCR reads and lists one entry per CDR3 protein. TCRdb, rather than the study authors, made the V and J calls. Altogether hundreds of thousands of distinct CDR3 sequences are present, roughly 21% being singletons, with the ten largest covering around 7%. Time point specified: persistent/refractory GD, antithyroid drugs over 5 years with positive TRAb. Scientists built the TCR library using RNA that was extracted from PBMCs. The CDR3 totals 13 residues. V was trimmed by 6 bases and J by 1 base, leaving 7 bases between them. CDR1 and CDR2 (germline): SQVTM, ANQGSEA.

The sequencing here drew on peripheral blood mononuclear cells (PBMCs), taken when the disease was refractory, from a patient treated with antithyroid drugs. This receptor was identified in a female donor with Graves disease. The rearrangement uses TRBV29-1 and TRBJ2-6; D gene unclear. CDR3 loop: CSVLRSGANVLTF. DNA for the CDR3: TGCAGCGTCCTAAGATCTGGGGCCAACGTCCTGACTTTC.